One TCR beta chain is described in this entry. Other nucleotide sequences in the sample specify the same CDR3. The repertoire was sequenced with immunoSEQ multiplex PCR; TCRdb's copy has only in-frame clones and lacks some. The sample lists 2 million or so clones; around 96% were seen once. Selected positively for CCR7 and CD45RO-negative, naive CD8 cells excluded terminally differentiated effector memory CD45RA+ cells. The study enrolled healthy HIV-negative adults without recent acute infections or vaccinations as donors. This sample is part of a study of shared clonotypes between healthy human individuals. Trimming cost V 0 bases and J 4 bases, with 10 bases left between them. CDR3 length: 14 residues. Germline lookup yields CDR1 LGHNA and CDR2 YSLEER.

The V call is TRBV4-3, the J call TRBJ2-7; D may be TRBD2 (6 bases). The sequence came from a young man in good health. The specimen was naive CD8+ T cells sorted from blood. This CDR3 is CASSQDIGGYEQYF. In DNA, the CDR3 is TGCGCCAGCAGCCAAGATATCGGGGGATACGAGCAGTACTTC.